Below are 29 T cell receptor beta chains sequenced from a single sample in a study of OX40 agonist ivuxolimab in advanced cancers. Measured with immunoSEQ multiplex PCR; TCRdb has only the in-frame clones, and not every one. The sample contains some 74,000 clones, roughly 88% of which appear only once. The material was CD4+ or CD8+ T cells sorted from blood, obtained in a trial of the OX40 agonist ivuxolimab. All receptors derive from an adult with an advanced solid tumor such as melanoma, head and neck, liver or kidney cancer.

The genes are TRBV6-5 and TRBJ1-1, with 7 bases matching TRBD1. The length of the CDR3 is 14 residues. J lost 4 bases, V lost 6 bases, and 8 bases had no gene match. From germline, CDR1 is MNHEY and CDR2 SVGAGI. For the CDR3, the DNA is TGTGCCAGCAGAGACACAGGGGATGGCACTGAAGCTTTCTTT. Translation: CASRDTGDGTEAFF.

CDR3 region: CASSQGLGGGRSGNTIYF. The CDR3 region has the DNA TGTGCCAGCAGCCAAGGTTTAGGCGGAGGGAGATCTGGAAACACCATATATTTT. The chain recombines TRBV14 with TRBJ1-3; D gene ambiguous. V shed 1 base and J shed 1 base, with 17 bases lying between them. This CDR3 has 18 residues. From germline, CDR1 is SGHDN and CDR2 FVKESK.

The chain has TRBV6-5 and TRBJ2-1; no definite D call. In germline, CDR1 is MNHEY, CDR2 SVGAGI. The CDR3 is made up of 13 amino acids. V lost 4 bases, J lost 3 bases, and 7 bases lay in between. In DNA form, the CDR3 reads TGTGCCAGCAGTTCTCCTGTCTACAATGAGCAGTTCTTC. Its protein product is CASSSPVYNEQFF.

The rearrangement uses TRBV5-4 and TRBJ1-3; D ambiguous. The CDR3 totals 15 residues. V was clipped by 4 bases and J by 7 bases, with 18 bases between them. Germline CDR1 SGHNT, CDR2 YYREEE (reference sequence). The CDR3 nucleotides are TGTGCCAGCAGCCTTACCTCGGACGGGCGGAACACCATATATTTT. Its translation is CASSLTSDGRNTIYF.

The rearrangement joins TRBV2 to TRBJ1-1, with D possibly matching TRBD1 (5 bases). CDR3 length: 13 amino acids. CDR1 is SNHLY and CDR2 is FYNNEI in the germline V gene. Trimming left V 4 bases short and J 7 bases short, with 13 bases between. CDR3: CASSARDYYEAFF. CDR3 DNA sequence: TGTGCCAGCAGTGCTCGGGACTACTATGAAGCTTTCTTT. Filled out from reference TRBV2 and TRBJ1-1, the complete variable domain reads EPEVTQTPSHQVTQMGQEVILRCVPISNHLYFYWYRQILGQKVEFLVSFYNNEISEKSEIFDDQFSVERPDGSNFTLKIRSTKLEDSAMYFCASSARDYYEAFFGQGTRLTVV.

The genes are TRBV7-6 and TRBJ2-2, with 9 bases aligning to TRBD1. With V trimmed by 5 bases and J by 4 bases, 8 bases remained unmatched. In germline, CDR1 is SGHVS, CDR2 FNYEAQ. The CDR3 has 16 amino acids. CDR3 DNA: TGTGCCAGCAGCCCCCGGGACAGGGCGGGCACCGGGGAGCTGTTTTTT. Its protein is CASSPRDRAGTGELFF.

The chain combines TRBV27 with TRBJ1-4; D not certain. The germline V and J ends were trimmed by 3 bases and 3 bases, with 5 bases remaining between them. This CDR3 region has 13 residues. Per germline, CDR1 MNHEY and CDR2 SMNVEV (reference sequence). In DNA form, the CDR3 reads TGTGCCAGCAGTTTCCTGCCTAATGAAAAACTGTTTTTT. Translated, it gives CASSFLPNEKLFF.

The rearrangement joins TRBV5-7 to TRBJ1-4; TRBD1 agrees at 8 bases. TRBV5-7 is reported as an ORF; its role is uncertain. The CDR3 length is 16 residues. Trimming cost V 1 base and J 4 bases; bases outside gene matches: 6. Written as DNA, the CDR3 is TGTGCCAGCAGCTTGCATCCGGGACAGGTTAATGAAAAACTGTTTTTT. The encoded protein is CASSLHPGQVNEKLFF.

This sequence joins TRBV18 and TRBJ1-5; D unclear. CDR3 length: 13 residues. Germline V gene sequence: CDR1 KGHSH, CDR2 LQKENI. The ends were cut back, 5 bases at V and 4 bases at J, with 9 bases in the middle. The CDR3 coding sequence is TGTGCCAGCTCAGTTAAGACTAATCAGCCCCAGCATTTT. Encoded protein: CASSVKTNQPQHF.

This clone has just one count. The chain is built from TRBV19 and TRBJ1-2; D gene ambiguous. The germline V and J ends were trimmed by 1 base and 4 bases, with 10 bases remaining between them. The CDR3 is 14 amino acids. Germline CDR1 and CDR2: LNHDA and SQIVND (reference sequence). CDR3 in DNA: TGTGCCAGTAGTATAGGGACCAGCGGCTATGGCTACACCTTC. Amino acid sequence: CASSIGTSGYGYTF.

This chain links TRBV10-3 with TRBJ2-4; 11 positions match TRBD2. CDR1 ENHRY and CDR2 SYGVKD come from the germline V gene. The V and J ends lost 3 bases and 2 bases, in that order; junction bases with no gene match: 6. The CDR3 totals 17 residues. The CDR3 DNA is TGTGCCATCAGTGAACTAGCGGGGGATGTGTCCAAAAACATTCAGTACTTC. This encodes CAISELAGDVSKNIQYF.

The chain is built from TRBV7-9 and TRBJ1-2, with D perhaps matching TRBD1 (6 bases). This CDR3 contains 11 residues. V was trimmed by 5 bases and J by 8 bases, leaving 9 bases between them. In germline, CDR1 is SEHNR, CDR2 FQNEAQ (reference sequence). CDR3 DNA sequence: TGTGCCAGCAGCCCTGACAGGGGCTACACCTTC. This translates into CASSPDRGYTF.

The genes are TRBV18 and TRBJ2-7, with 13 bases matching TRBD2. Germline V CDR1 and CDR2: KGHSH, LQKENI. V shed 1 base and J 3 bases; nucleotides not matched to a gene: 12. CDR3 size: 19 residues. CDR3 region: CASSPLIGPTSGRVYEQYF. CDR3 DNA: TGTGCCAGCTCACCACTAATAGGTCCAACTAGCGGGAGGGTCTACGAGCAGTACTTC.

V and J are TRBV9 and TRBJ1-4; no definite D call. V shed 4 bases and J shed 8 bases, with 24 bases lying between them. This CDR3 is 17 amino acids long. Germline V gene sequence: CDR1 SGDLS, CDR2 YYNGEE. CDR3 bases: TGTGCCAGCAGCCGAGACCTTGGGATTGAGGGCCACGAAAAACTGTTTTTT. It specifies CASSRDLGIEGHEKLFF.

This chain uses TRBV18 with TRBJ1-2; D gene unclear. This CDR3 has 13 residues. Between the trimmed V and J ends, which lost 1 base and 2 bases, there was a span of 5 bases. Germline V CDR1 and CDR2: KGHSH, LQKENI. CDR3 bases: TGTGCCAGCTCACCACGGGAAAACTATGGCTACACCTTC. Its protein is CASSPRENYGYTF.

The chain employs TRBV10-3 and TRBJ1-5; D is undetermined. The V gene lost 4 bases and the J gene lost 2 bases, with 6 bases spanning the gap. The CDR3 consists of 13 residues. In germline, CDR1 is ENHRY, CDR2 SYGVKD. CDR3 protein: CAISGQRNQPQHF. The CDR3 nucleotides are TGTGCCATCAGTGGACAACGCAATCAGCCCCAGCATTTT.

The chain recombines TRBV30 with TRBJ2-4; possible D gene TRBD1, 5 bases. Germline assignment: CDR1 GTSNPN and CDR2 SVGIG (reference sequence). V was shortened by 7 bases and J by 9 bases, with 22 bases between the two germline ends. This CDR3 spans 14 amino acids. The CDR3 is CASTPNTQGGIQYF. In nucleotides, the CDR3 is TGTGCCTCTACCCCTAACACTCAGGGCGGCATTCAGTACTTC.

The J gene is TRBJ2-5, the V gene TRBV2; 9 nucleotides align to TRBD2. Germline V lookup: CDR1 SNHLY, CDR2 FYNNEI. This CDR3 has 22 amino acids. V lost 0 bases to trimming and J lost 2 bases; unmatched junction nucleotides: 22. This CDR3 reads CASSEALLESLSFLAGQETQYF. Here the CDR3 DNA reads TGTGCCAGCAGTGAAGCGCTTCTAGAGAGCCTCAGCTTCCTAGCGGGGCAAGAGACCCAGTACTTC. Variable domain in full (rest from reference TRBV2 and TRBJ2-5): EPEVTQTPSHQVTQMGQEVILRCVPISNHLYFYWYRQILGQKVEFLVSFYNNEISEKSEIFDDQFSVERPDGSNFTLKIRSTKLEDSAMYFCASSEALLESLSFLAGQETQYFGPGTRLLVL.

The chain combines TRBV30 with TRBJ1-6; D remains ambiguous. The CDR3 length is 13 residues. With 1 base removed from V and 7 bases from J, the gap between germline ends came to 8 bases. From germline, CDR1 is GTSNPN and CDR2 SVGIG (reference sequence). The chain's CDR3 is CAWSDQENSPLHF. DNA of the CDR3: TGTGCCTGGAGTGACCAGGAGAATTCACCCCTCCACTTT. The complete variable domain, with remaining parts taken from reference TRBV30 and TRBJ1-6, reads SQTIHQWPATLVQPVGSPLSLECTVEGTSNPNLYWYRQAAGRGLQLLFYSVGIGQISSEVPQNLSASRPQDRQFILSSKKLLLSDSGFYLCAWSDQENSPLHFGNGTRLTVT.

The rearrangement uses TRBV4-3 and TRBJ2-3; 9 nucleotides agree with TRBD2. The V gene's germline CDR1 is LGHNA and CDR2 YSLEER. CDR3 size: 17 residues. The J segment lost 2 bases and the V segment lost 1 base, leaving 7 bases of the junction unmatched. CDR3 sequence: CASSQGLAGQITDTQYF. CDR3 coding DNA: TGCGCCAGCAGCCAAGGGCTAGCGGGACAGATCACAGATACGCAGTATTTT.

The chain combines TRBV4-2 with TRBJ2-3; D is uncertain. The CDR3 is made up of 15 amino acids. Germline CDR1 and CDR2: LGHNA and YNFKEQ. Trimming cost V 4 bases and J 0 bases, with 11 bases left between them. DNA of the CDR3: TGTGCCAGCAGCCCCCCCGGCCTAAGCACAGATACGCAGTATTTT. It encodes CASSPPGLSTDTQYF.

The gene calls are TRBV5-1 and TRBJ2-5, with a possible D match to TRBD1 (5 bases). The CDR3 covers 16 residues. Germline CDR1 SGHRS, CDR2 YFSETQ. The V gene lost 2 bases and the J gene lost 5 bases, with 19 bases spanning the gap. Here the CDR3 reads CASSFGVTAPVETQYF. CDR3 DNA sequence: TGCGCCAGCAGCTTTGGTGTGACAGCCCCCGTTGAGACCCAGTACTTC.

The CDR3 is CASSLRMGNYNEQFF. The DNA for the CDR3 is TGCGCCAGCAGCCTAAGAATGGGGAATTACAATGAGCAGTTCTTC. The chain uses TRBV5-1 and TRBJ2-1; D gene uncertain. The CDR3 is made up of 15 amino acids. Deletions cut 4 bases from V and 4 bases from J, with 15 bases between. Per the germline V gene, CDR1 is SGHRS and CDR2 is YFSETQ.

The V gene is TRBV11-2, the J gene TRBJ1-1; D unresolved. CDR1 is SGHAT, CDR2 FQNNGV, per germline. CDR3 length: 13 amino acids. The V end was cut by 5 bases, the J end by 1 base, with 8 bases between. CDR3 protein: CASSPGGNTEAFF. DNA of the CDR3: TGTGCCAGCAGCCCGGGTGGGAACACTGAAGCTTTCTTT.

The chain uses TRBV6-5 and TRBJ2-5, with D tentatively TRBD1 (6 bases). The J call is uncertain, as TRBJ2-7 better fits the DNA end. Germline V gene lookup returns CDR1 MNHEY and CDR2 SVGAGI. The CDR3 totals 12 residues. The CDR3 protein is CASRTGYYEQYF. CDR3 coding DNA: TGTGCCAGCAGGACAGGTTACTACGAGCAGTACTTC.

Written as DNA, the CDR3 is TGCGCCAGCAGCGGGAGCGGGACAGATTACAATGAGCAGTTCTTC. This translates into CASSGSGTDYNEQFF. The chain links TRBV5-1 to TRBJ2-1; perhaps D is TRBD1 or TRBD2 (7 bases each). Germline CDR1 reads SGHRS; CDR2 reads YFSETQ. CDR3 length: 15 residues. Trimming cost V 4 bases and J 4 bases, with 15 bases left between them.

The chain links TRBV7-2 to TRBJ1-1; D is unclear. V lost 0 bases, J lost 0 bases, and 8 bases lay in between. Germline V gives CDR1 SGHTA, CDR2 FQGNSA. This CDR3 spans 15 amino acids. This CDR3 is CASSLARSMNTEAFF. CDR3 nucleotide sequence: TGTGCCAGCAGCTTAGCGAGGAGCATGAACACTGAAGCTTTCTTT.

The chain has TRBV7-3 and TRBJ2-2; no clear D. The V end lost 7 bases, the J end lost 4 bases, and 16 bases lay between the germline ends. The CDR3 has 15 amino acids. CDR1 SGHTA and CDR2 FQGTGA come from the germline V gene. CDR3 DNA: TGTGCCAGCACTTTAACAGCGCCGAGCACCGGGGAGCTGTTTTTT. Its translation is CASTLTAPSTGELFF.

This chain joins TRBV9 and TRBJ1-1; D call uncertain. Trimming took 3 bases from V and 6 from J, leaving 12 bases between them. Per the germline V gene, CDR1 is SGDLS and CDR2 is YYNGEE. The CDR3 is 13 amino acids. CDR3 residues: CASSASSGPEAFF. For the CDR3, the DNA is TGTGCCAGCAGCGCCTCCTCGGGCCCTGAAGCTTTCTTT.